These 5 T cell receptor beta chains share one sample of origin, sequenced in a study of T cells expressing NK-cell markers. TCRdb reanalyzed the 5' RACE reads, giving one entry per CDR3 protein sequence and no DNA. In total, the table holds around 550,000 distinct CDR3 sequences. The sequencing input was blood T cells: a sorted CD56 or NKG2C T cell subset, CD4+ or CD8+ T cells, or bulk PBMC T cells (not recorded which). The receptors derive from a young man in good health.

The genes are TRBV11-2 and TRBJ2-1; there is no DNA to check the TCRdb D call of TRBD2. The CDR3 runs to 20 residues. Germline V CDR1 and CDR2: SGHAT, FQNNGV. CDR3 protein: CASSLVLGLAGGWPYNEQFF.

The chain employs TRBV6-1 and TRBJ2-3; the TCRdb call, TRBD2, lacks DNA for checking. This CDR3 spans 18 amino acids. CDR1 is MNHNS, CDR2 SASEGT, per germline. The CDR3 sequence is CASSTGGPGLAGEGTQYF.

The chain combines TRBV6-5 with TRBJ2-7; the D call of TRBD1 rests on TCRdb alone, since no DNA is present to check it. Looked up from germline, CDR1 is MNHEY and CDR2 is SVGAGI. The CDR3 totals 17 residues. The CDR3 sequence: CASSPGTGGTFGYEQYF.

The V call is TRBV5-1, the J call TRBJ1-5; TCRdb selects TRBD1, and the lack of DNA leaves this call unchecked. The CDR3 totals 15 residues. Germline values: CDR1 SGHRS, CDR2 YFSETQ. The CDR3 reads CASSLGQGVNQPQHF.

This rearrangement joins TRBV7-3 to TRBJ2-3; TCRdb gives TRBD1 as the D gene, but with no DNA this cannot be confirmed. Germline V gives CDR1 SGHTA, CDR2 FQGTGA. This CDR3 is built from 16 residues. The CDR3 protein is CASSLSGRRVKDTQYF.